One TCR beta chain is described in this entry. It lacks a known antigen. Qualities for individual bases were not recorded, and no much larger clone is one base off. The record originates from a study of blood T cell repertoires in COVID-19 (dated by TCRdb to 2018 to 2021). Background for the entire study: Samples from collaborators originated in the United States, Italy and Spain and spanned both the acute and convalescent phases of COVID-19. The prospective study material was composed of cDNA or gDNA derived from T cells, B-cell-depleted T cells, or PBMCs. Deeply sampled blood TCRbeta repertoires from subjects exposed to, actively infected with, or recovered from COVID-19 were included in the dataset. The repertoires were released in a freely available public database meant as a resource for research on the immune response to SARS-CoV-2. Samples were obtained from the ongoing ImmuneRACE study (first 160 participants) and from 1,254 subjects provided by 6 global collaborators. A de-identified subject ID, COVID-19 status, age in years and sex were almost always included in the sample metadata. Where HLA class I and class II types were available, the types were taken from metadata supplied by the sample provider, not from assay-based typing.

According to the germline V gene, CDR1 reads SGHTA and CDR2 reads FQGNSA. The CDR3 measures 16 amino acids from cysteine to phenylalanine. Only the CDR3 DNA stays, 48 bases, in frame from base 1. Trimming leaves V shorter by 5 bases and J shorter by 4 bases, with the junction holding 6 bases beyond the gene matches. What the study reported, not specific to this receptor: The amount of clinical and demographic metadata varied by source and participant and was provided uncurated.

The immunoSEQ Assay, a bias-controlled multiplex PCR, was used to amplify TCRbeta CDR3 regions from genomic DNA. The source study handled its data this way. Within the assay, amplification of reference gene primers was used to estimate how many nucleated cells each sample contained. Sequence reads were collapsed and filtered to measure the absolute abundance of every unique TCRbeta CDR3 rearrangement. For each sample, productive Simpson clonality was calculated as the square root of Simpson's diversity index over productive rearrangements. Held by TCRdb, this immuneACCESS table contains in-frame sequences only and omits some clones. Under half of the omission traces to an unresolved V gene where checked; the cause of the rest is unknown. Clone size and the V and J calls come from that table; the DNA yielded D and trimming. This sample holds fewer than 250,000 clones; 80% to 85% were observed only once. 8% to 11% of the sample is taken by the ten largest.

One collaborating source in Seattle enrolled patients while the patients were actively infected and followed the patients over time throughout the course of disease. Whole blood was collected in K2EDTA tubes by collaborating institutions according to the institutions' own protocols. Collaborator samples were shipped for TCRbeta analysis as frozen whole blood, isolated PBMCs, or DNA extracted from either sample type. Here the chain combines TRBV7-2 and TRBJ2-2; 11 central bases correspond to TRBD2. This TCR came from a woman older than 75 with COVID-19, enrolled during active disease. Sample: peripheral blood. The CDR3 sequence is CASSQLAGVSTGELFF. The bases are TGTGCCAGCAGCCAACTAGCGGGGGTATCCACCGGGGAGCTGTTTTTT.